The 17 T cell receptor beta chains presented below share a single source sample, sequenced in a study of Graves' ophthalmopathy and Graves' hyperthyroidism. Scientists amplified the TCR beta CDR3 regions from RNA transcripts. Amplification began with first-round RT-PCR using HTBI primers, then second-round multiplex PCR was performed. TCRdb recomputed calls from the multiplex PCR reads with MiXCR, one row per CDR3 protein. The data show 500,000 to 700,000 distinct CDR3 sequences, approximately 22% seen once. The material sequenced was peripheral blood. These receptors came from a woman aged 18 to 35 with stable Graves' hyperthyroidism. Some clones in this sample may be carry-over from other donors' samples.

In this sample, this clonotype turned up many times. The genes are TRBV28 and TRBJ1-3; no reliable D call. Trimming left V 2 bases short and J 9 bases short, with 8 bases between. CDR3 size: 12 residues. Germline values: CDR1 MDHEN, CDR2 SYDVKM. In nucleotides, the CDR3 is TGTGCCAGCAGTTTACCTGGTAGCACCATATATTTT. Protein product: CASSLPGSTIYF.

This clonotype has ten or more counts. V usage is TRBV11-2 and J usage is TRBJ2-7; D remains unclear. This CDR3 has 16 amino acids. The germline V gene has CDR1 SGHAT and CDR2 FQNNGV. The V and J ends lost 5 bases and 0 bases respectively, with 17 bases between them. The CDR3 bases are TGTGCCAGCAGCCTGACCCACCCTGGCGTCTCCTACGAGCAGTACTTC. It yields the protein CASSLTHPGVSYEQYF.

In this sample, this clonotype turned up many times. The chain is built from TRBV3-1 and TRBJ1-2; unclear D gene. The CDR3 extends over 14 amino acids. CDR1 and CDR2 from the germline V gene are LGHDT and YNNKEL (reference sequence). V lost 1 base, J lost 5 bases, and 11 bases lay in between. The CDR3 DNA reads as TGTGCCAGCAGCCAAGGCGAAGGGCGGTATGGCTACACCTTC. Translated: CASSQGEGRYGYTF.

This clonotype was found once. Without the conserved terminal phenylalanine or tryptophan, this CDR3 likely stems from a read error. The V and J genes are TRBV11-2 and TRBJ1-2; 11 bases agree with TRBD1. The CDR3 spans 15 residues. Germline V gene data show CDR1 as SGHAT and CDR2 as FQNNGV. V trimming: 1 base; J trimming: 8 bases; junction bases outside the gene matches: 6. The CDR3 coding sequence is TGTGCCAGCAGCTTAGTCCGGACAGGGGGCCCCGGCTACACCTAC. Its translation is CASSLVRTGGPGYTY.

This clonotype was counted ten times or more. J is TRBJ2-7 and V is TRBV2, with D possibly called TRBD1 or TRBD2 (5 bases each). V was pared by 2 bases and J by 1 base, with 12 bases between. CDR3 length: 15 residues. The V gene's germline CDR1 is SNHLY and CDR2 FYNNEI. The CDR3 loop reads CASSENRDASYEQYF. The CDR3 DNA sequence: TGTGCCAGCAGTGAAAACCGGGACGCGTCCTACGAGCAGTACTTC.

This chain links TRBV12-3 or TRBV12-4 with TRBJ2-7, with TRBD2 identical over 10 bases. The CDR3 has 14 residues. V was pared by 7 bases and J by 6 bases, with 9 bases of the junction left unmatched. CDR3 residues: CASTTTSGVGEQYF. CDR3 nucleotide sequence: TGTGCCAGCACAACTACTAGCGGGGTGGGCGAGCAGTACTTC.

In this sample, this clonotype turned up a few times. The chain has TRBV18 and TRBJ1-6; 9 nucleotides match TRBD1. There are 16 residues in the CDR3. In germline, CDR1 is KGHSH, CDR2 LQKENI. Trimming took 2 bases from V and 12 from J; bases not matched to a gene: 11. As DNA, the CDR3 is TGTGCCAGCTCACCAGGGACAGGGTCAGTACGTGTACCCCTCCACTTT. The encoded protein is CASSPGTGSVRVPLHF.

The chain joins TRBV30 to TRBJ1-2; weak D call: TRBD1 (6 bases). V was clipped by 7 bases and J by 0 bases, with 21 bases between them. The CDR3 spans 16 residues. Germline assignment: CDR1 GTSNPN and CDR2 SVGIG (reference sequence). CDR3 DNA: TGTGCCTCCCCAGGGGAGCGCACCGGCGCTAACTATGGCTACACCTTC. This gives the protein CASPGERTGANYGYTF.

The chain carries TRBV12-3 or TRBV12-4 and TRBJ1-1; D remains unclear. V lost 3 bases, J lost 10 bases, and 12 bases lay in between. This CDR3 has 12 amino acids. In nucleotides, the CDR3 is TGTGCCAGCAGTTTTGGCCAACCCCCAGCTTTCTTT. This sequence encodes CASSFGQPPAFF.

The CDR3 DNA is TGTGCCTGGAGTCCCCTCACAGGGGGCGCCGGGGAGCTGTTTTTT. It specifies CAWSPLTGGAGELFF. The rearrangement uses TRBV30 and TRBJ2-2; 9 positions agree with TRBD1. This CDR3 contains 15 residues. With 2 bases clipped from V and 6 bases from J, the junction kept 7 bases outside the gene matches. Germline assignment: CDR1 GTSNPN and CDR2 SVGIG (reference sequence).

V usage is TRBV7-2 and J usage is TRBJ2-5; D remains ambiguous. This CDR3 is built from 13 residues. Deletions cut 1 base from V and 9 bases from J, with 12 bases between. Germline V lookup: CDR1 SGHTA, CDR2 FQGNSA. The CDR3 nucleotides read TGTGCCAGCAGCTTAGACTCCCCCGCGTCCCAGTACTTC. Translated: CASSLDSPASQYF.

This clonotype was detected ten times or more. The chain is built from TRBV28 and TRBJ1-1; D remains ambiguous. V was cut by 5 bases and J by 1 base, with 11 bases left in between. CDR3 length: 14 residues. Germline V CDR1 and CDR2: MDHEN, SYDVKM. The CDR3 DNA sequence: TGTGCCAGCAGTCCCAGGACCAAGAACACTGAAGCTTTCTTT. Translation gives CASSPRTKNTEAFF.

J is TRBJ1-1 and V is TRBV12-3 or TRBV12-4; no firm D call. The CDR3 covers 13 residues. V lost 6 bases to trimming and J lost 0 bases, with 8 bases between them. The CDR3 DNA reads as TGTGCCAGCAGGACCGTGATGAACACTGAAGCTTTCTTT. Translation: CASRTVMNTEAFF.

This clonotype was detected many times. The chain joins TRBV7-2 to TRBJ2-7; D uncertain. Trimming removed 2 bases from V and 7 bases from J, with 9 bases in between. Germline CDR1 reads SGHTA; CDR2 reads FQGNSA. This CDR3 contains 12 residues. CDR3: CASSLIGWEQYF. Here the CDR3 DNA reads TGTGCCAGCAGCTTAATCGGTTGGGAGCAGTACTTC.

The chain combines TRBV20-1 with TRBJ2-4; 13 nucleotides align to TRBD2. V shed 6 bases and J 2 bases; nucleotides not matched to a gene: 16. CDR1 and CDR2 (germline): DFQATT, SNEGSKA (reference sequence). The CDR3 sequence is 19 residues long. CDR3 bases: TGCAGTGCGCATCCCACTAGCGGGGGGGCCGGTGGAACCAAAAACATTCAGTACTTC. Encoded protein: CSAHPTSGGAGGTKNIQYF.

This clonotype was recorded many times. The CDR3 reads CASRPGQLNYGYTF. CDR3 sequence (DNA): TGTGCCAGCAGGCCTGGACAGCTTAACTATGGCTACACCTTC. The chain is built from TRBV12-3 or TRBV12-4 and TRBJ1-2; perhaps TRBD1 as D (6 bases). Trimming shortened V by 6 bases and J by 1 base, and 12 bases separated the two germline ends. The CDR3 spans 14 residues.

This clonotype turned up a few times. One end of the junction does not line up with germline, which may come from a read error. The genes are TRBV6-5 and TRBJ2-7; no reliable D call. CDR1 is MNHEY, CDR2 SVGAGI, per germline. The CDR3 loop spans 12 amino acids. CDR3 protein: CASSQSVYDQYF. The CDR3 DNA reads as TGTGCCAGCAGTCAGTCGGTATACGATCAGTACTTC.